The 28 T cell receptor beta chains presented below share a single source sample, sequenced in a study of blood T cell repertoires in COVID-19. Using immunoSEQ multiplex PCR, the repertoire was profiled, and TCRdb retains in-frame clones only, with some absent. The table has about 130,000 clones, 80% to 90% seen once. Sequencing was done on a sample of PBMCs or T cells enriched from blood (not recorded which). The receptors originated from a woman aged 50 to 60 who had recovered from COVID-19.

This clone was picked up a small number of times. This chain uses TRBV5-1 with TRBJ1-2; D not resolved. Germline V gene lookup returns CDR1 SGHRS and CDR2 YFSETQ. The CDR3 runs to 14 residues. The V and J ends lost 5 bases and 7 bases respectively, with 18 bases between them. The DNA of the CDR3 is TGCGCCAGCAGGAATCCGGGAGGGATGGTTGGCTACACCTTC. Its protein is CASRNPGGMVGYTF.

This clone appeared once. This rearrangement joins TRBV19 to TRBJ2-2; 7 bases are a match to TRBD2. Germline V gene sequence: CDR1 LNHDA, CDR2 SQIVND (reference sequence). V shed 5 bases, J shed 5 bases, and the junction held 5 bases outside the gene matches. The CDR3 is 14 residues long. The chain's CDR3 is CASSSDSGTGELFF. The CDR3 region has the DNA TGTGCCAGTAGTTCTGATAGCGGGACCGGGGAGCTGTTTTTT.

The V and J genes are TRBV7-2 and TRBJ1-5; D unresolved. V dropped 1 base and J dropped 6 bases, with 7 bases sitting between them. Germline CDR1 SGHTA, CDR2 FQGNSA. This CDR3 is built from 13 residues. The CDR3 region has the DNA TGTGCCAGCAGCTTAGTCCCCCTTCAGCCCCAGCATTTT. As protein: CASSLVPLQPQHF.

V gene TRBV21-1 combines with J gene TRBJ1-6; the DNA was not used to check the table's D call, TRBD1. TRBV21-1 corresponds to a pseudogene. The length of the CDR3 is 18 residues. CDR3 nucleotide sequence: TGTGCCAGCAGCAAAGTCCGCCAGGTGAGCCTTTATAATTCACCCCTCCACTTT. Its translation: CASSKVRQVSLYNSPLHF.

The V and J genes are TRBV11-3 and TRBJ1-1, with unresolved D. Germline V CDR1 and CDR2: SGHNT, YENEEA. V lost 1 base and J 3 bases, leaving 18 bases between the germline ends. The CDR3 loop spans 17 amino acids. CDR3 loop: CASSLAFGRRVDTEAFF. Written as DNA, the CDR3 is TGTGCCAGCAGCTTAGCCTTTGGACGGCGGGTGGACACTGAAGCTTTCTTT.

V and J are TRBV6-5 and TRBJ2-3, with 8 bases aligning to TRBD2. The V gene end was trimmed by 5 bases and the J gene end by 6 bases; junction bases not matched to a gene: 10. The CDR3 has 15 residues. CDR1 is MNHEY and CDR2 is SVGAGI in the germline V gene. The CDR3, as DNA: TGTGCCAGCAGTCCCTCGGGGGTAGCGGGGGATACGCAGTATTTT. Translating it yields CASSPSGVAGDTQYF.

This sequence joins TRBV19 and TRBJ2-7; weak D call: TRBD2 (5 bases). V was shortened by 6 bases and J by 5 bases, with 14 bases between the two germline ends. The CDR3 is 13 residues long. CDR1 is LNHDA and CDR2 is SQIVND in the germline V gene (reference sequence). This CDR3 is CASSPLQRNEQYF. The CDR3 nucleotides are TGTGCCAGTAGCCCCCTCCAGCGGAACGAGCAGTACTTC.

This chain links TRBV6-1 with TRBJ2-1; 12 bases fit TRBD2. CDR3 length: 17 amino acids. Germline assignment: CDR1 MNHNS and CDR2 SASEGT. Germline trimming cut 3 bases from V and 2 bases from J; bases unmatched to any gene: 5. DNA of the CDR3: TGTGCCAGCAGTGACCCTAGCGGGGGGGTAACCTACAATGAGCAGTTCTTC. It codes for CASSDPSGGVTYNEQFF.

The chain is built from TRBV12-5 and TRBJ2-5; 8 positions match TRBD2. The CDR3 is made up of 14 amino acids. Germline loops: CDR1 LGHNT, CDR2 FRNRAP. V shed 4 bases, J shed 1 base, and the junction held 2 bases outside the gene matches. CDR3 region: CASGWAGGQETQYF. The CDR3 region has the DNA TGTGCTAGTGGTTGGGCGGGAGGCCAAGAGACCCAGTACTTC.

The chain employs TRBV18 and TRBJ1-4; tentative D call: TRBD1 (6 bases). The CDR3 is 14 amino acids. V lost 3 bases and J lost 8, with 13 bases in between. Per germline, CDR1 KGHSH and CDR2 LQKENI. For the CDR3, the DNA is TGTGCCAGCTCACCGGCGGGGGGCCGCGAAAAACTGTTTTTT. Translating it yields CASSPAGGREKLFF. Supplemented by reference TRBV18 and TRBJ1-4, the full variable domain reads NAGVMQNPRHLVRRRGQEARLRCSPMKGHSHVYWYRQLPEEGLKFMVYLQKENIIDESGMPKERFSAEFPKEGPSILRIQQVVRGDSAAYFCASSPAGGREKLFFGSGTQLSVL.

V usage is TRBV7-9 and J usage is TRBJ2-6; D is perhaps TRBD1 (6 bases). This CDR3 comprises 18 residues. Trimming took 3 bases from V and 0 from J, leaving 15 bases between them. Germline V gene lookup returns CDR1 SEHNR and CDR2 FQNEAQ (reference sequence). CDR3 in amino acids: CASSFSGTHRSGANVLTF. CDR3 nucleotides: TGTGCCAGCAGCTTCTCCGGGACACATCGCTCTGGGGCCAACGTCCTGACTTTC.

The V and J genes are TRBV19 and TRBJ1-2; perhaps TRBD1 as D (6 bases). Per germline, CDR1 LNHDA and CDR2 SQIVND (reference sequence). The germline V and J ends were trimmed by 6 bases and 3 bases, with 23 bases remaining between them. CDR3 length: 17 amino acids. The CDR3 DNA reads TGTGCCAGTAGACGCCGGGACAACCTCTTCGATCACTATGGCTACACCTTC. This gives the protein CASRRRDNLFDHYGYTF.

The V and J genes are TRBV9 and TRBJ2-1; TRBD2 matches at 10 bases. Germline trimming cut 3 bases from V and 6 bases from J; bases unmatched to any gene: 12. CDR1 is SGDLS, CDR2 YYNGEE, per germline. CDR3 size: 17 residues. CDR3: CASSAARLAGDTNEQFF. DNA for the CDR3: TGTGCCAGCAGCGCAGCTCGGCTAGCGGGAGATACCAATGAGCAGTTCTTC.

The chain is built from TRBV14 and TRBJ1-6; D possibly corresponds to TRBD1 (6 bases). CDR3 length: 13 amino acids. Trimming removed 7 bases from V and 10 bases from J, with 14 bases in between. Germline CDR1 and CDR2: SGHDN and FVKESK. The CDR3 here is CASTLTGNSPLHF. CDR3 sequence (DNA): TGTGCCAGCACGTTAACAGGGAACTCACCCCTCCACTTT.

This chain connects TRBV27 to TRBJ2-3; TRBD2 agrees at 12 bases. J gave up 2 bases and V 6 bases, and 9 bases lay outside the gene matches. This CDR3 spans 17 amino acids. The germline CDR1 and CDR2 sequences are MNHEY and SMNVEV (reference sequence). The CDR3 nucleotides are TGTGCCAGCAGGCTCCGACTAGCGGGGGCGACCACAGATACGCAGTATTTT. Protein: CASRLRLAGATTDTQYF.

Only one count was recorded for this clone. The chain uses TRBV5-6 and TRBJ1-3; the D gene is possibly TRBD1 (5 bases). Germline values: CDR1 SGHDT, CDR2 YYEEEE. CDR3 length equals 14 residues. Trimming left V 0 bases short and J 4 bases short, with 8 bases between. The CDR3 loop reads CASSLGQSGNTIYF. DNA for the CDR3: TGTGCCAGCAGCTTGGGACAGTCAGGAAACACCATATATTTT. Variable domain in full (rest from reference TRBV5-6 and TRBJ1-3): DAGVTQSPTHLIKTRGQQVTLRCSPKSGHDTVSWYQQALGQGPQFIFQYYEEEERQRGNFPDRFSGHQFPNYSSELNVNALLLGDSALYLCASSLGQSGNTIYFGEGSWLTVV.

This rearrangement joins TRBV24-1 to TRBJ2-1, with D possibly TRBD2 on 6 matching bases. The CDR3 runs to 13 residues. The V end was cut by 6 bases, the J end by 5 bases, with 10 bases between. Per germline, CDR1 KGHDR and CDR2 SFDVKD. Here the CDR3 DNA reads TGTGCCACCAGTCGGGGGAACGACAATGAGCAGTTCTTC. This encodes CATSRGNDNEQFF.

This clone has a single count. The V call is TRBV6-1, the J call TRBJ2-1, with 7 bases aligning to TRBD1. Germline V gene sequence: CDR1 MNHNS, CDR2 SASEGT. Germline trimming cut 1 base from V and 2 bases from J; bases unmatched to any gene: 2. This CDR3 contains 15 residues. The DNA for the CDR3 is TGTGCCAGCAGTGAAGACAGGGGACCCTACAATGAGCAGTTCTTC. Translating it yields CASSEDRGPYNEQFF.

In DNA, the CDR3 is TGTGCCAGCAGTTTCGGGCGAGGGCTGGGCTATGGCTACACCTTC. Translating gives CASSFGRGLGYGYTF. The chain carries TRBV27 and TRBJ1-2; no reliable D call. Trimming pared 3 bases from V and 4 bases from J, leaving 15 bases between. The CDR3 runs to 15 residues. The V gene's germline CDR1 is MNHEY and CDR2 SMNVEV (reference sequence).

This clone was seen once. The gene calls are TRBV25-1 and TRBJ2-5; perhaps TRBD1 as D (6 bases). The CDR3 covers 14 residues. V lost 0 bases, J lost 6 bases, and 11 bases lay in between. Germline V lookup: CDR1 MGHDK, CDR2 SYGVNS. The CDR3 bases are TGTGCCAGCAGTGAATATTCAGGGGCCAAGACCCAGTACTTC. The encoded protein is CASSEYSGAKTQYF.

This chain joins TRBV4-3 and TRBJ2-7; 7 bases agree with TRBD1. The germline gives CDR1 LGHNA, CDR2 YSLEER. The CDR3 extends over 14 amino acids. V dropped 2 bases and J dropped 5; count of bases not matched to a gene: 6. CDR3 region: CASSQLTGEHEQYF. DNA for the CDR3: TGCGCCAGCAGCCAACTAACAGGGGAGCACGAGCAGTACTTC.

The chain joins TRBV11-2 to TRBJ2-3, with D possibly being TRBD2 (6 bases). The germline V and J ends were trimmed by 2 bases and 6 bases, with 18 bases remaining between them. The CDR3 runs 16 residues. Germline V gives CDR1 SGHAT, CDR2 FQNNGV. The CDR3: CASSLRRDAASDTQYF. The CDR3 DNA sequence: TGTGCCAGCAGCTTAAGGCGGGACGCGGCATCGGATACGCAGTATTTT.

In DNA form, the CDR3 reads TGTGCCAGCAGTCGGACCCCTAGCGGGGGGGCTGATACGCAGTATTTT. Translating it yields CASSRTPSGGADTQYF. The V and J genes are TRBV7-2 and TRBJ2-3, with 12 bases fitting TRBD2. Looked up from germline, CDR1 is SGHTA and CDR2 is FQGNSA. After removal of 6 bases from V and 6 bases from J, the junction contained 10 bases not matched to a gene. CDR3 length: 16 residues.

The V and J genes are TRBV7-9 and TRBJ2-7, with D perhaps TRBD1 (6 bases). Germline CDR1 is SEHNR and CDR2 is FQNEAQ (reference sequence). CDR3 size: 13 residues. Trimming removed 8 bases from V and 7 bases from J, with 18 bases in between. The CDR3 DNA is TGTGCCAGCCGGGACACCCTGAGGGGAGAGCAGTACTTC. Translating gives CASRDTLRGEQYF.

The chain carries TRBV24-1 and TRBJ1-1, with 7 bases lining up with TRBD1. Germline V CDR1 and CDR2: KGHDR, SFDVKD. Trimming removed 3 bases from V and 0 bases from J; junction bases left unmatched: 6. The CDR3 totals 16 residues. CDR3 residues: CATSDRGQDMNTEAFF. CDR3 in DNA: TGTGCCACCAGTGATCGCGGACAGGACATGAACACTGAAGCTTTCTTT.

V gene TRBV9 combines with J gene TRBJ1-2; the D gene is possibly TRBD1 (5 bases). The CDR3 consists of 13 residues. CDR1 and CDR2 (germline): SGDLS, YYNGEE. V lost 6 bases to trimming and J lost 8 bases, with 17 bases between them. The DNA of the CDR3 is TGTGCCAGCACCGCAATCAGGGAAGGCGGCTACACCTTC. It translates to CASTAIREGGYTF.

This clone has only one observation. V is TRBV7-8 and J is TRBJ1-1; D is perhaps TRBD1 (6 bases). The CDR3 spans 14 residues. CDR1 and CDR2 from the germline V gene are SGHVS and FQNEAQ. Trimming shortened V by 4 bases and J by 1 base, and 10 bases separated the two germline ends. The CDR3 spells CASSSGVGNTEAFF. The CDR3 DNA sequence: TGTGCCAGCAGCTCAGGGGTGGGGAACACTGAAGCTTTCTTT.

The V call is TRBV10-2, the J call TRBJ2-2, with D possibly being TRBD1 (6 bases). The CDR3 extends over 14 amino acids. The germline V and J ends were trimmed by 0 bases and 4 bases, with 6 bases remaining between them. Germline CDR1 reads WSHSY; CDR2 reads SAAADI. CDR3 sequence reads: CASSESRGTGELFF. The CDR3, as DNA: TGCGCCAGCAGTGAGTCCAGGGGCACCGGGGAGCTGTTTTTT.